This T cell receptor beta chain was obtained from a study of blood T cells in healthy people across ages. Overall study results and limits: Older age coincided with a roughly linear decline in TCR beta diversity per million T cells.

The germline V gene encodes CDR1 MNHEY and CDR2 SVGEGT. Trimming left V 10 bases short and J 6 bases short, with 21 bases between. The CDR3 consists of 14 residues. A J-beta primer mix and a sample-barcoded 5' primer were used in a second PCR of roughly 6 to 12 cycles. CDR3-containing paired-end reads numbered at least 3 million in each sample. From the 5' RACE reads, TCRdb called clonotypes with MiXCR, one entry per CDR3 protein. Of 800,000 to 1,000,000 distinct CDR3 sequences in the sample, 40% to 60% were seen once. As regards this clonotype: Antigen specificity is unknown.

The study isolated at least 6.5 million PBMCs from each sample. V usage is TRBV6-2 or TRBV6-3 and J usage is TRBJ1-2; D uncertain. The source is a man younger than 40 in good health. The specimen was blood. The CDR3, as DNA: TGTGCCACCTCCCCGAGTTTGTGGGTGGATGGCTACACCTTC. This sequence encodes CATSPSLWVDGYTF.